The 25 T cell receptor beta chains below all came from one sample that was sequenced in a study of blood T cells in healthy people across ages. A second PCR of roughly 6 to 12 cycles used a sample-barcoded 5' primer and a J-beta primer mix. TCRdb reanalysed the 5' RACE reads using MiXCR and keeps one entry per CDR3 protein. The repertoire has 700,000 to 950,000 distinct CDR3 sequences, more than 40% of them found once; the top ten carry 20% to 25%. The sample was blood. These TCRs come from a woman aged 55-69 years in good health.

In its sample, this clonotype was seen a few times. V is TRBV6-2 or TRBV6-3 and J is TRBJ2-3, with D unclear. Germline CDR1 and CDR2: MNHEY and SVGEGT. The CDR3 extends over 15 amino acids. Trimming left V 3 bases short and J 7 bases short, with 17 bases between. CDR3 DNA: TGTGCCAGCAGTTATGAGGCAGAATTGGGATATACGCAGTATTTT. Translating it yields CASSYEAELGYTQYF.

CDR3 region: CAISERGQLTLSTDTQYF. For the CDR3, the DNA is TGTGCCATCAGTGAGAGGGGACAGCTTACCTTAAGCACAGATACGCAGTATTTT. The gene calls are TRBV10-3 and TRBJ2-3; 7 bases fit TRBD1. The CDR3 is made up of 18 amino acids. V was pared by 2 bases and J by 0 bases, with 11 bases of the junction left unmatched. The germline V gene has CDR1 ENHRY and CDR2 SYGVKD.

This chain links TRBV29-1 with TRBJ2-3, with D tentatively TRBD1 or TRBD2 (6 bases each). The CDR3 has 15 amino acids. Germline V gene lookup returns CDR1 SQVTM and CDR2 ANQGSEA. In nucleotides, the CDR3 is TGCGGCGCACTACCCCAGGGGAGGAGGACAGATACGCAGTATTTT. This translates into CGALPQGRRTDTQYF.

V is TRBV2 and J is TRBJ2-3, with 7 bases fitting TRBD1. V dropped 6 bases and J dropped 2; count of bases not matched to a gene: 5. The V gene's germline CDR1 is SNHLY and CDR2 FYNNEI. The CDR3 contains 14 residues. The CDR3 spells CASRAGTDTDTQYF. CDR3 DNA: TGTGCCAGCAGGGCCGGGACAGACACAGATACGCAGTATTTT.

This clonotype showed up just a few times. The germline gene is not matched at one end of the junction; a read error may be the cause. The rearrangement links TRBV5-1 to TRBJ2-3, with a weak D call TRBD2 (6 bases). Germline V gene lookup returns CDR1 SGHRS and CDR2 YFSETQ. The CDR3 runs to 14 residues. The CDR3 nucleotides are TGTGCCAGCAGTTTGGTAGCGGGCACAGATACGCAGTATTTT. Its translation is CASSLVAGTDTQYF.

The CDR3 sequence is CASSTDNTEAFF. The CDR3 bases are TGTGCCAGCAGTACGGACAACACTGAAGCTTTCTTT. The genes are TRBV6-5 and TRBJ1-1; D call uncertain. CDR3 length: 12 amino acids. CDR1 is MNHEY and CDR2 is SVGAGI in the germline V gene. V was cut by 5 bases and J by 2 bases, with 6 bases left in between.

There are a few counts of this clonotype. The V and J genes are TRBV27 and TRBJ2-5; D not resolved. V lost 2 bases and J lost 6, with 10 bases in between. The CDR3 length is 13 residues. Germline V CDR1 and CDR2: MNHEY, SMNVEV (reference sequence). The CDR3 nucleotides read TGTGCCAGCAGTTTAGGCTCCCTTCAGACCCAGTACTTC. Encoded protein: CASSLGSLQTQYF.

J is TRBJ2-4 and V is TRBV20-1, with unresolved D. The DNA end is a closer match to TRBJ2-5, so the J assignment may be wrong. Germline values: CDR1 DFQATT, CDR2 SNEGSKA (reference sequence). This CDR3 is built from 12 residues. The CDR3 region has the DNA TGCAGTGCTTTTGGTAGCCCAGAGACCCAGTACTTC. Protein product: CSAFGSPETQYF.

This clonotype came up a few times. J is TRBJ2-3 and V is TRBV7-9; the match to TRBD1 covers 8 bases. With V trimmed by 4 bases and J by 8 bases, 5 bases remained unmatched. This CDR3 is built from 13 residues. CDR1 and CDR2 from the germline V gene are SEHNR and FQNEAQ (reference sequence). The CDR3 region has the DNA TGTGCCAGCAGCTCGGACAGGGTCGGTACGCAGTATTTT. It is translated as CASSSDRVGTQYF. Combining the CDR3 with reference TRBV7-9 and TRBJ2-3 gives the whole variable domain DTGVSQNPRHKITKRGQNVTFRCDPISEHNRLYWYRQTLGQGPEFLTYFQNEAQLEKSRLLSDRFSAERPKGSFSTLEIQRTEQGDSAMYLCASSSDRVGTQYFGPGTRLTVL.

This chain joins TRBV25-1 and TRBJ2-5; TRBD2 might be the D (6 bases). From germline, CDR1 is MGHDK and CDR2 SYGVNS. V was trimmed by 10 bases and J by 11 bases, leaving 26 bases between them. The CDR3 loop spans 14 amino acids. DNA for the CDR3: TGTGCCATCAATAAGACAGAACAATCGGGAGAGCAGTACTTC. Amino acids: CAINKTEQSGEQYF.

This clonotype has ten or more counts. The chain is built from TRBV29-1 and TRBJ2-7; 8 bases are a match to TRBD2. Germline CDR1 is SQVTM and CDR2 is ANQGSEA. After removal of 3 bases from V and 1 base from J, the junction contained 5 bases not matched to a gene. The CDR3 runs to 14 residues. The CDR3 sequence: CSVDGGGTSYEQYF. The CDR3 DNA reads TGCAGCGTTGATGGCGGGGGGACTTCCTACGAGCAGTACTTC.

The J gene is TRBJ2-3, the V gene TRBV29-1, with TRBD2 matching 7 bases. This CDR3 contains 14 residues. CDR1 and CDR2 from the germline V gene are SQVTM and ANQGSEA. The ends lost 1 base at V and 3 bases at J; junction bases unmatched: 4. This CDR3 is CSVEGTSHTDTQYF. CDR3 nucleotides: TGCAGCGTTGAAGGGACTAGTCATACAGATACGCAGTATTTT.

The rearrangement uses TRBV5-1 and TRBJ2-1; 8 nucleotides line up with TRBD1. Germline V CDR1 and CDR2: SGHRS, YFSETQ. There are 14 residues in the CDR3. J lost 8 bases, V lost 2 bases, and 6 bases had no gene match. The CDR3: CASSFLQGADEQFF. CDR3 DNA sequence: TGCGCCAGCAGCTTTTTGCAGGGGGCTGATGAGCAGTTCTTC.

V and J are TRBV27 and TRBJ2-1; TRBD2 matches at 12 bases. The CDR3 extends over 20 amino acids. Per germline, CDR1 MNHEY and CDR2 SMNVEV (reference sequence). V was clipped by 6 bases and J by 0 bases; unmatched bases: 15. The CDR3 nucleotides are TGTGCCAGCAGGCACCCCTCCGGGACTAGCGGGCGTAGCTCCTACAATGAGCAGTTCTTC. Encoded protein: CASRHPSGTSGRSSYNEQFF.

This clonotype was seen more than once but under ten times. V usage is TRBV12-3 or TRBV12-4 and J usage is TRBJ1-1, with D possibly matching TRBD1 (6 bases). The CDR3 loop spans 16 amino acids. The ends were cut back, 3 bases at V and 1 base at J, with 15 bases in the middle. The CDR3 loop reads CASSFGGRVKNTEAFF. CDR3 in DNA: TGTGCCAGCAGTTTCGGGGGGCGAGTTAAGAACACTGAAGCTTTCTTT.

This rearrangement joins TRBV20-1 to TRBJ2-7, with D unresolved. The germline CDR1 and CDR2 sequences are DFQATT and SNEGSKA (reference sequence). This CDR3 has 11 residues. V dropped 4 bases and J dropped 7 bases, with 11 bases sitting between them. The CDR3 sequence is CSANKLGEQYF. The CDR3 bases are TGCAGTGCTAATAAACTCGGGGAGCAGTACTTC.

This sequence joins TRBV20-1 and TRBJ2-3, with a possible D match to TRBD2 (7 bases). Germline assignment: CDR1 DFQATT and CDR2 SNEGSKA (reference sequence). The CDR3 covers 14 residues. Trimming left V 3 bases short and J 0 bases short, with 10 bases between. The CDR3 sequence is CSASGGASTDTQYF. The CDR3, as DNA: TGCAGTGCTAGTGGGGGGGCTAGCACAGATACGCAGTATTTT.

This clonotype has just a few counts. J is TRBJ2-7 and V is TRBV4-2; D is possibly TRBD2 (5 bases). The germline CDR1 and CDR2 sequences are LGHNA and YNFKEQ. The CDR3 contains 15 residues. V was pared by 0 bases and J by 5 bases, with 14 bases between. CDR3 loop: CASSQDRSSGDEQYF. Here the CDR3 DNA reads TGTGCCAGCAGCCAAGATCGTTCCAGCGGTGACGAGCAGTACTTC.

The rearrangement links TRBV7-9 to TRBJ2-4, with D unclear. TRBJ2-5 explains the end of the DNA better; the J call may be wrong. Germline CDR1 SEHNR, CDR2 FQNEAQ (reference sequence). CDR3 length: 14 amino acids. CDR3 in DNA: TGTGCCAGCAGCTTATCGACAAACCAAGAGACCCAGTACTTC. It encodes CASSLSTNQETQYF.

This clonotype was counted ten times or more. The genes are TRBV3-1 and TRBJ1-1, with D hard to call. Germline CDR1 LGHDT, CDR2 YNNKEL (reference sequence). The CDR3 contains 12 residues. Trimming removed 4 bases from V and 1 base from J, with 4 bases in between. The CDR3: CASSPRNTEAFF. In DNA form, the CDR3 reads TGTGCCAGCAGCCCCAGGAACACTGAAGCTTTCTTT.

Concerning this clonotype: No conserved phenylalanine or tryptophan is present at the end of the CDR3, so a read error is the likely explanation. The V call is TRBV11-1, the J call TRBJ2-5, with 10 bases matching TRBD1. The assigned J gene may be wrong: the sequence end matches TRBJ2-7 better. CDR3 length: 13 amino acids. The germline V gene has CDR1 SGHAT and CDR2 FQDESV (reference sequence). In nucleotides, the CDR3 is TGTGCCAGCAGCTGGACAGGGGGCTACGAGCAGTACTAC. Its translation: CASSWTGGYEQYY.

This CDR3 reads CASRRTGGQRQETQYF. The CDR3, as DNA: TGTGCCAGCAGGAGGACAGGGGGGCAACGCCAAGAGACCCAGTACTTC. V usage is TRBV27 and J usage is TRBJ2-5; 10 bases fit TRBD1. CDR3 length: 16 residues. V dropped 6 bases and J dropped 1; count of bases not matched to a gene: 8. CDR1 and CDR2 (germline): MNHEY, SMNVEV (reference sequence).

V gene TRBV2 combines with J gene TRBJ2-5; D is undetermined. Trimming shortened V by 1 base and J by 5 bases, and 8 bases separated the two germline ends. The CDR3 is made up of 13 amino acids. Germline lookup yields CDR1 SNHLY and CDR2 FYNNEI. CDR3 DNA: TGTGCCAGCAGTGAAGGTGGGATCGAGACCCAGTACTTC. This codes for CASSEGGIETQYF.

The CDR3: CSYDSGYTF. The CDR3 nucleotides are TGCAGTTATGACAGTGGCTACACCTTC. The chain has TRBV29-1 and TRBJ1-2; the D gene is possibly TRBD1 (5 bases). Germline CDR1 SQVTM, CDR2 ANQGSEA. The CDR3 has 9 residues.

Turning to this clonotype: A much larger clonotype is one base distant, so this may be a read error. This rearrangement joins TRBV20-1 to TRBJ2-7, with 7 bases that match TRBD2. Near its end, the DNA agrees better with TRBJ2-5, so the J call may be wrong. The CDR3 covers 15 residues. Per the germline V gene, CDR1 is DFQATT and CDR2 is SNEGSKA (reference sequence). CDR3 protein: CSAGAAGRGAETQYF. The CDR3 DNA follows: TGCAGTGCTGGAGCTGCGGGGAGGGGCGCCGAGACCCAGTACTTC.